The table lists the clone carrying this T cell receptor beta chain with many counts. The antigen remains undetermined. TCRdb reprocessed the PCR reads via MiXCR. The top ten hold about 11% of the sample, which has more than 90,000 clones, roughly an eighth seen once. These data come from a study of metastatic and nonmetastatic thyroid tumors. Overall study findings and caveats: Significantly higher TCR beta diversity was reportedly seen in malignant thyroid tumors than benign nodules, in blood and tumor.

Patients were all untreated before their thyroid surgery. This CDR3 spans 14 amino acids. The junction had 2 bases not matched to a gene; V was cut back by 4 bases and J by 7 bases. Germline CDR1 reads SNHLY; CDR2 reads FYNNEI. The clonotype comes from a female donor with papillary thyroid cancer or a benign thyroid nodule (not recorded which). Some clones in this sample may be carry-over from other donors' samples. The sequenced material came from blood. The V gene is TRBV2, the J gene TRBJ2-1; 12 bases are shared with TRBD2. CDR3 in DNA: TGTGCCAGCAGTGGACTAGCGGGAGTGAATGAGCAGTTCTTC. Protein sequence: CASSGLAGVNEQFF. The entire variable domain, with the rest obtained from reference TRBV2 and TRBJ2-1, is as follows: EPEVTQTPSHQVTQMGQEVILRCVPISNHLYFYWYRQILGQKVEFLVSFYNNEISEKSEIFDDQFSVERPDGSNFTLKIRSTKLEDSAMYFCASSGLAGVNEQFFGPGTRLTVL.